This T cell receptor beta chain was profiled in a study of shared clonotypes between healthy human individuals. Study details: Three CD4 naive, three CD4 memory, two CD8 naive and one CD8 memory plate were used per donor.

CD45RO-negative, CCR7-positively selected cells formed the naive CD8 fraction, excluding terminally differentiated effector memory CD45RA+ cells. The table came from immunoSEQ multiplex PCR; TCRdb's copy has only in-frame clones and leaves some out. In the table there are more than 2 million clones, over 85% of which are singletons. The material sequenced was naive CD8+ T cells from PBMCs. The sequence was collected from a man aged 18 to 29 in good health. Some clones in this sample may be carry-over from other donors' samples.

CDR3 nucleotides: TGTGCCAGCAGCTTAGCTTGGAGGGCCGGATCGGAGACCCAGTACTTC. Residues: CASSLAWRAGSETQYF. The genes are TRBV11-1 and TRBJ2-5; a possible D gene is TRBD2 (6 bases). The CDR3 totals 16 residues. Trimming removed 0 bases at V and 5 bases at J, with 16 bases between. In germline, CDR1 is SGHAT, CDR2 FQDESV (reference sequence).